This T cell receptor (beta chain) is from a study of early T cells in non-severe SARS-CoV-2 infection. Individual cDNA molecules were tagged with unique molecular identifiers. Via MiXCR, TCRdb re-called the 5' RACE reads, giving one row per CDR3 protein. The profile shows about 64,000 distinct CDR3 sequences, 13% of them singletons. Per germline, CDR1 DFQATT and CDR2 SNEGSKA (reference sequence). The CDR3 contains 16 residues. As regards this clonotype: An end of the junction does not agree with germline; a read error may underlie this.

The TCR sequence derives from an adult who was a healthcare worker with PCR-confirmed SARS-CoV-2 infection or an uninfected control (not recorded which). The chain couples TRBV20-1 to TRBJ1-4; the D is unclear. Specimen: whole blood. CDR3 bases: TGCAGTGCCAACCTAAAGGCCTCCTCAACTGATGAAGAACTGTTTTTT. Protein sequence: CSANLKASSTDEELFF.